Listed here are 3 T cell receptor beta chains from one sample, sequenced in a study of glioma-infiltrating T cells after dendritic cell vaccination. Time point in this sample: after dendritic cell vaccination, including at tumor progression/relapse. The table came from immunoSEQ multiplex PCR; TCRdb's copy has only in-frame clones and leaves some out. This sample yields 98,000 or so clones, of which approximately 84% are seen a single time; roughly 5.5% belongs to the top ten. The sample in question was blood, obtained after dendritic cell vaccination. The receptors stem from a human donor with glioblastoma.

This clone was found a few times. V is TRBV18 and J is TRBJ1-1; no clear D gene. The CDR3 is 12 residues long. V was cut by 6 bases and J by 1 base, with 6 bases left in between. The germline V gene has CDR1 KGHSH and CDR2 LQKENI. CDR3 sequence reads: CASSPQNTEAFF. CDR3 bases: TGTGCCAGCTCTCCCCAGAACACTGAAGCTTTCTTT.

This clone occurred a few times. The J gene is TRBJ1-2, the V gene TRBV6-1; maybe TRBD1 (6 bases). CDR1 and CDR2 from the germline V gene are MNHNS and SASEGT. V was cut by 7 bases and J by 8 bases, with 20 bases left in between. The CDR3 runs to 14 residues. This CDR3 reads CASTLPGGALGYTF. The CDR3 nucleotides are TGTGCCAGCACTCTACCTGGGGGGGCGTTGGGCTACACCTTC.

The chain carries TRBV15 and TRBJ1-4; D not certain. The CDR3 consists of 16 residues. Trimming removed 0 bases at V and 0 bases at J, with 8 bases between. Germline V gene data show CDR1 as LNHNV and CDR2 as YYDKDF (reference sequence). CDR3 residues: CATSRDQAATNEKLFF. In nucleotides, the CDR3 is TGTGCCACCAGCAGAGATCAGGCCGCAACTAATGAAAAACTGTTTTTT. Full variable domain (rest looked up from reference TRBV15 and TRBJ1-4): DAMVIQNPRYQVTQFGKPVTLSCSQTLNHNVMYWYQQKSSQAPKLLFHYYDKDFNNEADTPDNFQSRRPNTSFCFLDIRSPGLGDTAMYLCATSRDQAATNEKLFFGSGTQLSVL.